This T cell receptor beta chain appears in the sequencing data of a study of blood T cell repertoires in COVID-19. V lost 5 bases and J 6 bases, leaving 10 bases between the germline ends. Looked up from germline, CDR1 is SEHNR and CDR2 is FQNEAQ (reference sequence). The CDR3 totals 13 residues. Using immunoSEQ multiplex PCR, the repertoire was profiled, and TCRdb retains in-frame clones only, with some absent. The sample has fewer than 90,000 clones, around nine tenths seen once. This clone was found once. The source material was peripheral blood. The TCR sequence derives from a man aged 45-60 years with active or convalescent COVID-19. The V and J genes are TRBV7-9 and TRBJ2-2, with D uncertain. CDR3 in DNA: TGTGCCAGCAGCCCCCAGGTAGCCGGGGAGCTGTTTTTT. Protein sequence: CASSPQVAGELFF. Combining the CDR3 with reference TRBV7-9 and TRBJ2-2 gives the whole variable domain DTGVSQNPRHKITKRGQNVTFRCDPISEHNRLYWYRQTLGQGPEFLTYFQNEAQLEKSRLLSDRFSAERPKGSFSTLEIQRTEQGDSAMYLCASSPQVAGELFFGEGSRLTVL.